This T cell receptor (beta chain) was identified in a study of human T cells and chemical hapten exposure. TCRdb redid the calling of the RACE reads with MiXCR, one entry per CDR3 protein. This sample has 250,000 to 300,000 distinct CDR3 sequences, with around 7.3% found just once. Time point denoted: pre-sensitization, week 0. Documented treatment: therapeutic diphenylcyclopropenone sensitization with weekly scalp DPC. This clonotype has more than one count but fewer than ten. The CDR3 is 16 amino acids. Looked up from germline, CDR1 is SGHVS and CDR2 is FNYEAQ. Trimming stripped 4 bases from V and 1 base from J, with 14 bases between.

This material consisted of whole blood, taken in connection with sensitization to the hapten diphenylcyclopropenone (DPC). The chain is built from TRBV7-6 and TRBJ1-3; no reliable D call. This clonotype originated in a man younger than 35 with alopecia areata. Some clones in this sample may be carry-over from other donors' samples. The CDR3 loop is CASSWSNVPSGNTIYF. The CDR3 nucleotides are TGTGCCAGCAGCTGGAGCAACGTCCCTTCTGGAAACACCATATATTTT.